The T cell receptor (beta chain) described here comes from a study of blood T cells in healthy people across ages. Study-wide findings and caveats: It was held that the diversity estimates obtained from one million T cells were underestimates.

Every sample had a minimum of 6.5 million PBMCs isolated. The V end was cut by 0 bases, the J end by 0 bases, with 11 bases between. Germline V CDR1 and CDR2: MNHEY, SVGAGI. The CDR3 has 16 amino acids. There are a few counts of this clonotype. Its antigen is not identified. Using a J-beta primer mix together with a sample-barcoded 5' primer, a second PCR was run for roughly 7 to 11 cycles. Each TCR beta cDNA got a 12-nucleotide random molecular identifier. TCRdb re-called the 5' RACE reads through MiXCR, storing one row per CDR3 protein. Of approximately 730,000 distinct CDR3 sequences listed, around 40% were seen once; the top ten hold around 20%.

The chain has TRBV6-5 and TRBJ1-2; possibly TRBD1 for D (6 bases). Sequencing was performed on blood. The sequence was obtained from a woman aged 55 to 70 in good health. The CDR3 region is CASSYSSTGSNYGYTF. In DNA form, the CDR3 reads TGTGCCAGCAGTTACTCGTCGACAGGATCTAACTATGGCTACACCTTC.